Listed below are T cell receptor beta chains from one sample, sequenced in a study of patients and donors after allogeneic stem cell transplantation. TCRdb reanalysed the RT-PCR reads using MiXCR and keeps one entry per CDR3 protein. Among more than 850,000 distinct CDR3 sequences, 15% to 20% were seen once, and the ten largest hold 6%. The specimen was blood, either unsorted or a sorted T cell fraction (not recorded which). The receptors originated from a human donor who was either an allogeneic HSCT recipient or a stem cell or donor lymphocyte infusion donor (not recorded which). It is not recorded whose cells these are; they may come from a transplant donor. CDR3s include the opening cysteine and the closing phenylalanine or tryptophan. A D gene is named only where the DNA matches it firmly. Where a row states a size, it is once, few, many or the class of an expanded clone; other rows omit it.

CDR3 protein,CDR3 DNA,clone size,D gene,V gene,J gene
CASSPRGGGADTQYF,TGTGCCAGCAGTCCCCGGGGGGGCGGGGCAGATACGCAGTATTTT,NA,TRBD2,TRBV12-3/TRBV12-4,TRBJ2-3
CASRSPGSSYEQYF,TGTGCCAGCAGGTCCCCGGGCAGCTCCTACGAGCAGTACTTC,NA,NA,TRBV5-5,TRBJ2-7
CASKPYSDRATAGELFF,TGTGCCAGTAAGCCCTACTCGGACAGGGCTACGGCCGGGGAGCTGTTTTTT,NA,TRBD1,TRBV19,TRBJ2-2
CASSLNPSSYEQYF,TGTGCCAGCAGCTTAAACCCCAGCTCCTACGAGCAGTACTTC,few,NA,TRBV7-2,TRBJ2-7
CASSQDRGSNTEAFF,TGCGCCAGCAGCCAAGACAGGGGATCGAACACTGAAGCTTTCTTT,few,NA,TRBV4-1,TRBJ1-1
CASSLYQGTLTEAFF,TGTGCCAGCAGCTTATACCAGGGGACTCTCACTGAAGCTTTCTTT,NA,NA,TRBV7-3,TRBJ1-1
CASSPLGTGARFEAFF,TGTGCCAGCTCGCCCCTCGGGACAGGGGCCCGATTTGAAGCTTTCTTT,NA,TRBD1,TRBV18,TRBJ1-1
CASSRLSGYSYNEQFF,TGTGCCAGCAGTCGACTTAGCGGATACTCCTACAATGAGCAGTTCTTC,NA,NA,TRBV3-1,TRBJ2-1
CASSLWQGAWNEQFF,TGTGCCAGCAGCTTGTGGCAGGGGGCTTGGAATGAGCAGTTCTTC,NA,TRBD1,TRBV7-2,TRBJ2-1
CASSLVGQAGLSSEAFF,TGTGCCAGCAGCTTGGTGGGTCAGGCAGGGCTCTCGTCTGAAGCTTTCTTT,NA,NA,TRBV5-6,TRBJ1-1
CAISRSLGKEPYEQYF,TGTGCCATCAGTCGATCATTGGGTAAGGAGCCCTACGAGCAGTACTTC,few,NA,TRBV10-3,TRBJ2-7
CASSFGGRGNEQYF,TGTGCCAGCAGTTTCGGGGGGCGCGGGAACGAGCAGTACTTC,NA,NA,TRBV27,TRBJ2-7
CASSETSGVQETQYF,TGCGCCAGCAGCGAGACTAGCGGGGTCCAAGAGACCCAGTACTTC,few,TRBD2,TRBV5-1,TRBJ2-5
CASRQQGFGADTQYF,TGTGCCAGCAGGCAGCAGGGGTTCGGGGCGGATACGCAGTATTTT,NA,NA,TRBV6-1,TRBJ2-3
CASSLGPTVQETQYF,TGTGCCAGCAGTTTAGGCCCGACCGTTCAAGAGACCCAGTACTTC,many,NA,TRBV12-3/TRBV12-4,TRBJ2-5
CASSQILGGALYNSPLHF,TGCGCCAGCAGCCAAATTCTAGGAGGGGCCCTCTATAATTCACCCCTCCACTTT,NA,NA,TRBV4-3,TRBJ1-6
CASSLGLAGGPSEQFF,TGTGCCAGCAGCTTAGGACTAGCGGGAGGGCCCAGTGAGCAGTTCTTC,few,TRBD2,TRBV7-6,TRBJ2-1
CASSERTGGTSPLHF,TGTGCCAGCAGCGAACGGACAGGGGGAACTTCACCCCTCCACTTT,few,TRBD1,TRBV9,TRBJ1-6
CASTQGTGGLGYTF,TGTGCCAGCACCCAAGGGACAGGGGGCCTTGGCTACACCTTC,NA,TRBD1,TRBV12-3/TRBV12-4,TRBJ1-2
CASSILMGQGSHGYTF,TGTGCCAGCAGCATATTGATGGGACAGGGTAGCCATGGCTACACCTTC,NA,TRBD1,TRBV7-9,TRBJ1-2
CASIGPSGGEYTDTQYF,TGTGCCAGCATTGGGCCTAGCGGGGGAGAATACACAGATACGCAGTATTTT,few,TRBD2,TRBV12-3/TRBV12-4,TRBJ2-3
CATSDSVTGLGTDTQYF,TGTGCCACCAGTGATTCCGTCACAGGATTAGGGACAGATACGCAGTATTTT,NA,NA,TRBV24-1,TRBJ2-3
CASSLLGGSTDTQYF,TGTGCCAGCAGTTTATTAGGGGGTAGCACAGATACGCAGTATTTT,many,NA,TRBV6-1,TRBJ2-3
CSAGGGEGGYTF,TGCAGCGCCGGAGGGGGTGAAGGTGGCTACACCTTC,many,NA,TRBV29-1,TRBJ1-2
CASSPLSTYEQYF,TGTGCCAGCTCACCACTCAGTACCTACGAGCAGTACTTC,NA,NA,TRBV18,TRBJ2-7
CASSPEWGRQYF,TGTGCCAGCAGCCCCGAATGGGGGAGGCAGTATTTT,once,NA,TRBV7-9,TRBJ2-3
CASSPRATGGTDTQYF,TGCGCCAGCAGCCCTCGGGCTACAGGAGGCACAGATACGCAGTATTTT,NA,NA,TRBV4-1,TRBJ2-3
CASSYRVNGLQFF,TGTGCCAGCAGTTACCGAGTGAACGGGCTTCAGTTCTTC,NA,NA,TRBV6-6,TRBJ2-1
CASSESAVLVSTEAFF,TGTGCCAGCAGTGAATCCGCTGTGCTTGTATCGACTGAAGCTTTCTTT,NA,NA,TRBV2,TRBJ1-1
CSARENPGTAGNTIYF,TGCAGTGCTAGAGAAAATCCAGGGACTGCTGGAAACACCATATATTTT,few,NA,TRBV20-1,TRBJ1-3
CASRRAGTGTVYSNQPQHF,TGCGCCAGCAGGCGTGCCGGGACAGGGACGGTTTATAGCAATCAGCCCCAGCATTTT,few,TRBD1,TRBV5-1,TRBJ1-5
CSAREGGSNQPQHF,TGCAGTGCTAGAGAGGGGGGTTCCAATCAGCCCCAGCATTTT,few,NA,TRBV20-1,TRBJ1-5
CSARATGDFYGYTF,TGCAGTGCTAGGGCGACCGGGGACTTCTATGGCTACACCTTC,NA,NA,TRBV20-1,TRBJ1-2
CASSYRGLPVTDTQYF,TGTGCCAGCAGTTACAGGGGGCTCCCCGTCACAGATACGCAGTATTTT,NA,TRBD1,TRBV12-3/TRBV12-4,TRBJ2-3
CASSQDGLAGAYEQYF,TGTGCCAGCAGCCAAGATGGGCTAGCGGGAGCCTACGAGCAGTACTTC,NA,TRBD2,TRBV4-2,TRBJ2-7
CASSAIAGAETQYF,TGTGCCAGCAGCGCGATAGCGGGAGCTGAGACCCAGTACTTC,NA,TRBD2,TRBV2,TRBJ2-5
CASSPPNRGEQYF,TGTGCCAGCTCACCACCGAACAGGGGCGAGCAGTACTTC,few,TRBD1,TRBV18,TRBJ2-7
CASSVAVAGGYNEQFF,TGTGCCAGCAGCGTAGCTGTAGCGGGAGGGTACAATGAGCAGTTCTTC,few,TRBD2,TRBV9,TRBJ2-1
CASSQDRDSGELFF,TGTGCCAGCAGCCAGGACAGGGATAGTGGGGAGCTGTTTTTT,many,TRBD1,TRBV4-2,TRBJ2-2
CASSKGQAYTGELFF,TGTGCCAGCAGTAAGGGACAGGCGTACACCGGGGAGCTGTTTTTT,many,TRBD1,TRBV6-1,TRBJ2-2
CASFGRARDGYGYTF,TGTGCCAGCTTTGGCCGGGCGCGGGATGGCTATGGCTACACCTTC,few,NA,TRBV2,TRBJ1-2
CASSLGRMGTGELFF,TGTGCCAGCAGTTTGGGCAGGATGGGGACCGGGGAGCTGTTTTTT,many,NA,TRBV12-3/TRBV12-4,TRBJ2-2
CASTDGLPLPYEQYF,TGTGCCAGCACCGATGGACTACCTCTCCCCTACGAGCAGTACTTC,few,NA,TRBV7-2,TRBJ2-7
CANLYPGTTTYEQYF,TGTGCCAACCTTTACCCCGGGACCACGACCTACGAGCAGTACTTC,NA,NA,TRBV2,TRBJ2-7
CASSEYLTGQGIYNEQFF,TGTGCCAGCAGTGAATATTTAACTGGGCAGGGAATATACAATGAGCAGTTCTTC,NA,NA,TRBV25-1,TRBJ2-1
CSALPLSRRSGNTIYF,TGCAGTGCCCTGCCTTTGTCGCGTCGTTCTGGAAACACCATATATTTT,NA,NA,TRBV20-1,TRBJ1-3
CASSPRTPGNTIYF,TGTGCCAGCTCACCAAGGACTCCTGGAAACACCATATATTTT,NA,NA,TRBV18,TRBJ1-3
CSARAPRTSGKETQYF,TGCAGTGCTAGAGCGCCGAGGACTAGCGGGAAAGAGACCCAGTACTTC,few,TRBD2,TRBV20-1,TRBJ2-5
CASSLYSGTGTNYGYTF,TGTGCCAGCAGTTTATATTCAGGGACAGGAACTAACTATGGCTACACCTTC,NA,TRBD1,TRBV12-3/TRBV12-4,TRBJ1-2
CASSLVNGGVNQPQHF,TGTGCCAGCAGTTTAGTAAATGGGGGGGTCAATCAGCCCCAGCATTTT,many,NA,TRBV12-3/TRBV12-4,TRBJ1-5
CASSLDSFLYGYTF,TGTGCCAGCAGTTTAGACAGTTTCCTCTATGGCTACACCTTC,NA,NA,TRBV12-3/TRBV12-4,TRBJ1-2
CASSLWSGSPLHF,TGTGCCAGCAGTTTATGGTCCGGGTCACCCCTCCACTTT,NA,NA,TRBV27,TRBJ1-6
CASSQAPRTEGYEQYF,TGCGCCAGCAGCCAGGCTCCTCGGACAGAGGGCTACGAGCAGTACTTC,NA,NA,TRBV4-1,TRBJ2-7
CASSYLTGGVDSPLHF,TGTGCCAGCAGCTACCTGACAGGGGGCGTGGATTCACCCCTCCACTTT,NA,TRBD1,TRBV5-5,TRBJ1-6